What follows are 9 T cell receptor beta chains derived from one specimen sequenced in a study of blood T cells in healthy people across ages. A second PCR, run for roughly 6 to 11 cycles, used a sample-barcoded 5' primer plus a J-beta primer mix. A single record per CDR3 protein comes from TCRdb applying MiXCR to the 5' RACE reads. This sample yields about a million distinct CDR3 sequences, of which approximately 38% are seen a single time; 13% belongs to the top ten. The sample consisted of blood. The receptors come from a young man in good health.

The CDR3 DNA is TGTGCCAGCAGCTCCTCGACCGGATTCAATCAGCCCCAGCATTTT. Its translation: CASSSSTGFNQPQHF. This chain joins TRBV7-2 and TRBJ1-5; the D is unclear. V was clipped by 4 bases and J by 3 bases, with 13 bases between them. The CDR3 extends over 15 amino acids. Germline V lookup: CDR1 SGHTA, CDR2 FQGNSA.

In its sample, this clonotype was seen a few times. The junction departs from germline at one end; a sequencing error may be responsible. This sequence joins TRBV28 and TRBJ1-5; D is unresolved. The CDR3 extends over 14 amino acids. Germline CDR1 MDHEN, CDR2 SYDVKM. This CDR3 is CASSLESVRQLQHF. Here the CDR3 DNA reads TGTGCCAGCAGCCTAGAGAGTGTTCGTCAGCTCCAGCATTTT.

This clonotype occurred a few times. The rearrangement uses TRBV20-1 and TRBJ2-7, with D maybe TRBD2 (6 bases). Gene TRBJ2-5 matches the end of the DNA better, so the J call may be wrong. Germline V gives CDR1 DFQATT, CDR2 SNEGSKA (reference sequence). The CDR3 sequence is 13 residues long. DNA for the CDR3: TGCAGTGGAATACAACTAGCTAGAGAGACCCAGTACTTC. Its translation is CSGIQLARETQYF.

This clonotype was recorded a few times. The chain links TRBV28 to TRBJ2-5; tentative D call: TRBD1 (6 bases). CDR1 MDHEN and CDR2 SYDVKM come from the germline V gene. Deletions cut 6 bases from V and 5 bases from J, with 22 bases between. The CDR3 loop spans 16 amino acids. CDR3 loop: CASSPTKDRSQETQYF. The CDR3 DNA reads TGTGCCAGCAGCCCCACCAAAGACAGGAGTCAGGAGACCCAGTACTTC.

This clonotype was observed a handful of times. The chain has TRBV11-1 and TRBJ2-3, with 9 bases matching TRBD2. CDR1 and CDR2 (germline): SGHAT, FQDESV (reference sequence). Unmatched junction bases numbered 3, after V lost 4 bases and J lost 4 bases. The CDR3 length is 14 residues. DNA of the CDR3: TGTGCCAGCAGCTGGTGGACTAGCGCAGATACGCAGTATTTT. Translated: CASSWWTSADTQYF.

This clonotype showed up just a few times. The chain uses TRBV6-2 or TRBV6-3 and TRBJ1-2; D possibly corresponds to TRBD1 (5 bases). Germline CDR1 reads MNHEY; CDR2 reads SVGEGT. The CDR3 is made up of 15 amino acids. The V end lost 6 bases, the J end lost 2 bases, and 16 bases lay between the germline ends. The CDR3 DNA sequence: TGTGCCAGCAGCACACCCAGGGATGGAAACTATGGCTACACCTTC. Translation gives CASSTPRDGNYGYTF.

On this clonotype itself: An end of the junction differs from the germline gene, which may be a read error. The chain uses TRBV24-1 and TRBJ1-1, with unresolved D. CDR3 length: 14 amino acids. The germline V gene has CDR1 KGHDR and CDR2 SFDVKD. The CDR3: CATSDLLVTPEAFF. The DNA for the CDR3 is TGCGCCACCAGTGATTTGCTAGTAACCCCTGAAGCTTTCTTT.

This clonotype was seen only a few times. V is TRBV3-1 and J is TRBJ2-7; 11 positions match TRBD1. The CDR3 loop spans 16 amino acids. The germline V gene encodes CDR1 LGHDT and CDR2 YNNKEL (reference sequence). The trim removed 6 bases at V and 7 bases at J, leaving 14 bases unmatched. The CDR3 region is CASSPLPGQGAGEQYF. CDR3 nucleotides: TGTGCCAGCAGTCCTCTTCCCGGACAGGGGGCCGGTGAGCAGTACTTC.

The genes are TRBV2 and TRBJ2-1; TRBD2 matches 8 bases. This CDR3 is built from 20 residues. Germline-derived CDR1 and CDR2 are SNHLY and FYNNEI. Trimming took 3 bases from V and 2 from J; bases not matched to a gene: 18. CDR3 nucleotide sequence: TGTGCCAGCAGTGAGGTTACAGGACTAGCACTTACCGGAGCCTACAATGAGCAGTTCTTC. Translation gives CASSEVTGLALTGAYNEQFF.